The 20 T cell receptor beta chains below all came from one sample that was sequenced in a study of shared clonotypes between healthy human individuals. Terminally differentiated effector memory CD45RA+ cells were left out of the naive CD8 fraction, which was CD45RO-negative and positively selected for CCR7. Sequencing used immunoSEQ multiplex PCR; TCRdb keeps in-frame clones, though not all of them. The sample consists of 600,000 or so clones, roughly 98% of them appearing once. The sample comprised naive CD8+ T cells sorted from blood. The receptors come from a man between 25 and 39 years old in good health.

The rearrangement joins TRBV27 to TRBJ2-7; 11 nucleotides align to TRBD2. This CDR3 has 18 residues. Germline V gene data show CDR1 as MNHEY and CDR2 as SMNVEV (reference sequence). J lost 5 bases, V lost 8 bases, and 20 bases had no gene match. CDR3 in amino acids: CASDKWGTSGSEAHEQYF. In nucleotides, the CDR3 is TGTGCCAGCGACAAATGGGGCACTAGCGGGAGCGAGGCACACGAGCAGTACTTC.

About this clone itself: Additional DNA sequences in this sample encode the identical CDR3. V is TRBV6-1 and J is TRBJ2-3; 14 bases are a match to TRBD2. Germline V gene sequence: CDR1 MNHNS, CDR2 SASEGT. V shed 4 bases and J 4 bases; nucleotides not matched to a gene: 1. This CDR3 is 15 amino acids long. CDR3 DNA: TGTGCCAGCAGTGGACTAGCGGGAGGGCCAGATACGCAGTATTTT. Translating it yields CASSGLAGGPDTQYF.

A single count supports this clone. The CDR3 here is CSVLRQAPPEKLFF. In DNA form, the CDR3 reads TGCAGCGTTTTACGACAGGCGCCGCCGGAAAAACTGTTTTTT. This chain connects TRBV29-1 to TRBJ1-4; TRBD1 might be the D (6 bases). Per the germline V gene, CDR1 is SQVTM and CDR2 is ANQGSEA. CDR3 size: 14 residues. Trimming pared 5 bases from V and 8 bases from J, leaving 18 bases between.

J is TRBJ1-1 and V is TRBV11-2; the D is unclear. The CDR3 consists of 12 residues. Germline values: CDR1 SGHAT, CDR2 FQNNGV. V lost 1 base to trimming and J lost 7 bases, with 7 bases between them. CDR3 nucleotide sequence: TGTGCCAGCAGCTTAGCACGCCTTGAAGCTTTCTTT. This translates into CASSLARLEAFF.

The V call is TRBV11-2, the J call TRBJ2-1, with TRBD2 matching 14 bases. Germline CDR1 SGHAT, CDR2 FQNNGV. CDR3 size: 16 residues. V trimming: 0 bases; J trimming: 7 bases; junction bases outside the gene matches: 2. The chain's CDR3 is CASSLDWTSGRNEQFF. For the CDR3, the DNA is TGTGCCAGCAGCTTAGATTGGACTAGCGGGAGGAATGAGCAGTTCTTC. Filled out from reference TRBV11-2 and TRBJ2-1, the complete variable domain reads EAGVAQSPRYKIIEKRQSVAFWCNPISGHATLYWYQQILGQGPKLLIQFQNNGVVDDSQLPKDRFSAERLKGVDSTLKIQPAKLEDSAVYLCASSLDWTSGRNEQFFGPGTRLTVL.

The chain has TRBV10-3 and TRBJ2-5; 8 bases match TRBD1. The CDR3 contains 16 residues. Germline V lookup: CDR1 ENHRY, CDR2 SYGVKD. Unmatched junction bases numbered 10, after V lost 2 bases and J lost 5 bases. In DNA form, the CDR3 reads TGTGCCATCAGTGAGCGGGGGACAGGCCTCGGGGAGACCCAGTACTTC. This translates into CAISERGTGLGETQYF.

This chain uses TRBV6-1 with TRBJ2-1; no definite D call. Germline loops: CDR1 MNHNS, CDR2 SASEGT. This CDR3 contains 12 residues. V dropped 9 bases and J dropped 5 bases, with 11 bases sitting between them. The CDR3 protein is CASVSAHNEQFF. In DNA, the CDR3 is TGTGCCAGTGTGTCAGCGCACAATGAGCAGTTCTTC.

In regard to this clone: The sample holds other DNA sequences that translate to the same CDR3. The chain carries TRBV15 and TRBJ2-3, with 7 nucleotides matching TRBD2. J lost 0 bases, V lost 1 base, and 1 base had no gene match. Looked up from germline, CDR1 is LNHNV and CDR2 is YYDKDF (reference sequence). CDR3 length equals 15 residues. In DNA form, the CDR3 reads TGTGCCACCAGCAGAGGTAGCGGGAGCACAGATACGCAGTATTTT. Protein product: CATSRGSGSTDTQYF.

In nucleotides, the CDR3 is TGTGCCAGCAGTTACCCCGGGGCGAATGAGCAGTTCTTC. Its protein product is CASSYPGANEQFF. The chain uses TRBV6-6 and TRBJ2-1; TRBD1 or TRBD2 may be the D gene (5 bases each). There are 13 residues in the CDR3. Trimming left V 2 bases short and J 7 bases short, with 9 bases between. CDR1 is MNHNY and CDR2 is SVGAGI in the germline V gene (reference sequence).

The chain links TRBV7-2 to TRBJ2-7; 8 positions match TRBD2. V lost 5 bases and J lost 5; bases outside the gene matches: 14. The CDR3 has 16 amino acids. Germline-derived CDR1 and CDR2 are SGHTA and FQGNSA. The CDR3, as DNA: TGTGCCAGCAGCCTACCCTTGAGCGGGAGTCTCGACGAGCAGTACTTC. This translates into CASSLPLSGSLDEQYF. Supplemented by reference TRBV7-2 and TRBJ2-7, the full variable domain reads GAGVSQSPSNKVTEKGKDVELRCDPISGHTALYWYRQSLGQGLEFLIYFQGNSAPDKSGLPSDRFSAERTGGSVSTLTIQRTQQEDSAVYLCASSLPLSGSLDEQYFGPGTRLTVT.

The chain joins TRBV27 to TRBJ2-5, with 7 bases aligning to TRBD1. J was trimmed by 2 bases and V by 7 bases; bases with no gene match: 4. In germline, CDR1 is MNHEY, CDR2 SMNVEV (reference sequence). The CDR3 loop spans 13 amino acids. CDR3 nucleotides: TGTGCCAGCATGGGACAGAATCAAGAGACCCAGTACTTC. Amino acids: CASMGQNQETQYF.

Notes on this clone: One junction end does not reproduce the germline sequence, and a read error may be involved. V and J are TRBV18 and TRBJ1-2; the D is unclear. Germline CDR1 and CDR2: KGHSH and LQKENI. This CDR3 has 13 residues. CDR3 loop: CASSPDRTVERAF. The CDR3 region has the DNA TGTGCCAGCTCACCCGACCGGACGGTGGAACGCGCCTTC.

For the CDR3, the DNA is TGCGCCAGCAGCCACGGCCCGGGACTAGCGGGAGGGTTTTCATCCTACGAGCAGTACTTC. Its translation is CASSHGPGLAGGFSSYEQYF. This chain uses TRBV4-1 with TRBJ2-7; TRBD2 matches 16 bases. The germline gives CDR1 MGHRA, CDR2 YSYEKL. CDR3 length: 20 residues. V gave up 3 bases and J gave up 1 base; unmatched junction bases: 12.

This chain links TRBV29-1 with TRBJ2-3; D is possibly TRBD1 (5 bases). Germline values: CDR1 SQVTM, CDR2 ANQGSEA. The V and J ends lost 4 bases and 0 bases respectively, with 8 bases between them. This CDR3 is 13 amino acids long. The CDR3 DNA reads TGCAGCGTTGTCAGGGCTAGCACAGATACGCAGTATTTT. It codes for CSVVRASTDTQYF.

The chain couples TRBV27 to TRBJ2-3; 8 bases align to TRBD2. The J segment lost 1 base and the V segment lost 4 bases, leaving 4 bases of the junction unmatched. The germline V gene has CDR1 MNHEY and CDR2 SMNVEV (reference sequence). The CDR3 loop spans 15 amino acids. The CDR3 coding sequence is TGTGCCAGCAGTTACACGACTAGCGGCACAGATACGCAGTATTTT. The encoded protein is CASSYTTSGTDTQYF.

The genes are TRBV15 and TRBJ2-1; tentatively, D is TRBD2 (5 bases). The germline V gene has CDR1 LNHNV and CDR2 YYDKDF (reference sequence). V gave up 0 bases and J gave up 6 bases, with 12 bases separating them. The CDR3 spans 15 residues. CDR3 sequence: CATSREAGLSNEQFF. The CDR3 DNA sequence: TGTGCCACCAGCAGAGAAGCCGGACTTAGCAATGAGCAGTTCTTC.

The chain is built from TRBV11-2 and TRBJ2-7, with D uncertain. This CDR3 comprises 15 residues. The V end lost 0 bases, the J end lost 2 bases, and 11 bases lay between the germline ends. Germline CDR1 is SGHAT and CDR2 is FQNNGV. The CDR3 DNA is TGTGCCAGCAGCTTAGAGGCCCCCCTCGCCTACGAGCAGTACTTC. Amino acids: CASSLEAPLAYEQYF.

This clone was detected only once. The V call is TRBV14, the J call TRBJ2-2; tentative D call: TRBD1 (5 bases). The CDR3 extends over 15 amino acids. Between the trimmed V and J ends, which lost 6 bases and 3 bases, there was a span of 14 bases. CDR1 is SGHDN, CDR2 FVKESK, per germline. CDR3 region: CASRPGFVYTGELFF. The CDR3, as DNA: TGTGCCAGCAGACCAGGGTTTGTGTACACCGGGGAGCTGTTTTTT.

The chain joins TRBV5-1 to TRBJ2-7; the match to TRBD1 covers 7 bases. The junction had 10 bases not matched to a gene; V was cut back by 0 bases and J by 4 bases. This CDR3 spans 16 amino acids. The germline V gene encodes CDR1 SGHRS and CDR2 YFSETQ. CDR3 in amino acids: CASSLAPDRSIYEQYF. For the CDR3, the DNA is TGCGCCAGCAGCTTGGCCCCGGACAGGTCGATTTACGAGCAGTACTTC.

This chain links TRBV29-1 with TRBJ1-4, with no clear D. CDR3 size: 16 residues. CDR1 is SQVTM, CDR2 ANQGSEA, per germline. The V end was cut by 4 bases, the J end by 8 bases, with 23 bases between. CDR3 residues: CSVVLSADSVGEKLFF. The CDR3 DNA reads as TGCAGCGTTGTACTATCGGCGGATAGTGTGGGGGAAAAACTGTTTTTT. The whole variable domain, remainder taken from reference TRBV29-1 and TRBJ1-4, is SAVISQKPSRDICQRGTSLTIQCQVDSQVTMMFWYRQQPGQSLTLIATANQGSEATYESGFVIDKFPISRPNLTFSTLTVSNMSPEDSSIYLCSVVLSADSVGEKLFFGSGTQLSVL.